These 28 T cell receptor beta chains came from one sample sequenced in a study of read filtering for tumor transcriptome and immune sequencing. This library used about 360 ng RNA and molecular barcoded adaptors spanning alpha/delta and beta/gamma chains. TCRdb fed the reads into MiXCR, producing one record per CDR3 protein. Here the sample spans about 37,000 distinct CDR3 sequences, approximately 14% being singletons. Sequencing used a population of CD138-negative cells sorted from bone marrow. The receptors here all came from a donor aged 40 or older with multiple myeloma.

This clonotype was recorded many times. The chain recombines TRBV29-1 with TRBJ2-5; weak D call: TRBD1 (5 bases). The CDR3 length is 12 residues. The V gene lost 6 bases and the J gene lost 1 base, with 9 bases spanning the gap. Germline V gives CDR1 SQVTM, CDR2 ANQGSEA. This CDR3 is CSVFTGQETQYF. For the CDR3, the DNA is TGCAGCGTCTTCACAGGCCAAGAGACCCAGTACTTC.

This clonotype occurred many times. The chain combines TRBV5-1 with TRBJ2-1; 8 nucleotides match TRBD1. Trimming cost V 0 bases and J 5 bases; bases outside gene matches: 4. This CDR3 has 15 residues. Germline V gene lookup returns CDR1 SGHRS and CDR2 YFSETQ. Written as DNA, the CDR3 is TGCGCCAGCAGCTTGGGACAGGGGATGGACAATGAGCAGTTCTTC. Encoded protein: CASSLGQGMDNEQFF.

This clonotype was recorded at least ten times. This chain links TRBV7-3 with TRBJ2-1; 9 nucleotides match TRBD1. Germline assignment: CDR1 SGHTA and CDR2 FQGTGA. This CDR3 has 15 amino acids. J lost 8 bases, V lost 5 bases, and 10 bases had no gene match. The CDR3 DNA sequence: TGTGCCAGCAGCCTTAACAGGGGGCCTAGCGATGAGCAGTTCTTC. Translation: CASSLNRGPSDEQFF.

This clonotype showed up many times. V usage is TRBV20-1 and J usage is TRBJ2-3, with 9 bases lining up with TRBD1. The CDR3 contains 18 residues. V dropped 6 bases and J dropped 3; count of bases not matched to a gene: 19. CDR1 DFQATT and CDR2 SNEGSKA come from the germline V gene (reference sequence). CDR3 sequence (DNA): TGCAGTGCCAGACTTAGGGGACAGGGTATGGAAGCGACAGATACGCAGTATTTT. This sequence encodes CSARLRGQGMEATDTQYF.

In this sample, this clonotype turned up many times. Germline is not matched at one junction end, which may reflect a read error. The chain is built from TRBV20-1 and TRBJ1-1, with 8 positions matching TRBD1. The CDR3 has 15 amino acids. From germline, CDR1 is DFQATT and CDR2 SNEGSKA (reference sequence). The CDR3 loop is CSARAGGAGNTEAFF. The CDR3, as DNA: TGCAGTGCAAGAGCAGGGGGCGCGGGGAACACTGAAGCTTTCTTT.

This clonotype was counted ten times or more. This rearrangement joins TRBV7-9 to TRBJ1-5; D is perhaps TRBD1 (6 bases). CDR1 is SEHNR, CDR2 FQNEAQ, per germline (reference sequence). Trimming left V 1 base short and J 6 bases short, with 13 bases between. This CDR3 has 15 amino acids. This chain's CDR3 is CASSLGGRRGQPQHF. The CDR3 DNA is TGTGCCAGCAGCTTAGGGGGTCGCAGGGGTCAGCCCCAGCATTTT.

The gene calls are TRBV7-9 and TRBJ2-1; TRBD2 matches at 7 bases. The junction had 8 bases not matched to a gene; V was cut back by 3 bases and J by 12 bases. The germline V gene encodes CDR1 SEHNR and CDR2 FQNEAQ (reference sequence). The CDR3 contains 13 residues. The CDR3 spells CASSFPGLGWQFF. The CDR3 DNA reads as TGTGCCAGCAGCTTCCCCGGACTAGGTTGGCAGTTCTTC.

This clonotype has a count of ten or more. This chain uses TRBV20-1 with TRBJ2-1; TRBD2 agrees at 7 bases. The CDR3 has 14 residues. V lost 3 bases, J lost 4 bases, and 6 bases stayed unmatched. Germline V gene lookup returns CDR1 DFQATT and CDR2 SNEGSKA (reference sequence). The CDR3 sequence: CSASTGGQYNEQFF. CDR3 sequence (DNA): TGCAGTGCTAGTACGGGAGGTCAATACAATGAGCAGTTCTTC.

About this clonotype: This likely reflects a read error, since a far larger clone is one base away. The chain is built from TRBV7-2 and TRBJ2-1, with a possible D match to TRBD1 (5 bases). This CDR3 contains 16 residues. Trimming took 5 bases from V and 1 from J, leaving 15 bases between them. Germline V CDR1 and CDR2: SGHTA, FQGNSA. Here the CDR3 DNA reads TGTGCCAGCAGCCCACAGGCCTGGGGTTCCTACAATGAGCAGTTCTTC. It translates to CASSPQAWGSYNEQFF.

This clonotype was seen ten or more times. This rearrangement joins TRBV7-3 to TRBJ2-1, with unresolved D. Trimming took off 2 bases at V and 8 bases at J, with 22 bases between the two ends. Germline V gives CDR1 SGHTA, CDR2 FQGTGA. The CDR3 length is 17 residues. The CDR3 sequence: CASSLELYKAPVDEQFF. In DNA, the CDR3 is TGTGCCAGCAGCTTAGAGTTGTATAAAGCCCCCGTCGATGAGCAGTTCTTC.

Regarding this clonotype: A far larger clone is one base from this, pointing to a likely read error. The chain uses TRBV4-1 and TRBJ2-1; TRBD2 aligns across 12 bases. After removal of 1 base from V and 7 bases from J, the junction contained 5 bases not matched to a gene. This CDR3 has 16 residues. Germline CDR1 reads MGHRA; CDR2 reads YSYEKL. The CDR3 region is CASSQATSGSRNEQFF. The DNA for the CDR3 is TGCGCCAGCAGCCAAGCGACTAGCGGGAGTCGTAATGAGCAGTTCTTC.

V is TRBV5-1 and J is TRBJ2-4; a possible D gene is TRBD1 (5 bases). Germline V gene data show CDR1 as SGHRS and CDR2 as YFSETQ. The CDR3 spans 14 residues. V was cut by 2 bases and J by 8 bases, with 14 bases left in between. The CDR3: CASSFSAGLDIQYF. In nucleotides, the CDR3 is TGCGCCAGCAGCTTCTCGGCAGGGCTGGACATTCAGTACTTC.

This clonotype was counted ten times or more. This chain connects TRBV6-1 to TRBJ1-1; D gene ambiguous. Germline V gene sequence: CDR1 MNHNS, CDR2 SASEGT. V lost 9 bases and J 0 bases, leaving 11 bases between the germline ends. CDR3 length: 13 amino acids. CDR3 sequence reads: CASRRVMNTEAFF. Here the CDR3 DNA reads TGTGCCAGTCGTCGGGTGATGAACACTGAAGCTTTCTTT.

The rearrangement uses TRBV20-1 and TRBJ1-5, with a possible D match to TRBD1 (6 bases). CDR3 length: 15 residues. V was shortened by 2 bases and J by 3 bases, with 14 bases between the two germline ends. CDR1 and CDR2 from the germline V gene are DFQATT and SNEGSKA (reference sequence). The CDR3 region is CSARIRDIHNQPQHF. DNA of the CDR3: TGCAGTGCTAGAATCCGGGACATTCACAATCAGCCCCAGCATTTT.

The table lists this clonotype with many counts. This chain connects TRBV20-1 to TRBJ2-7, with D perhaps matching TRBD1 (5 bases). V was cut by 1 base and J by 5 bases, with 9 bases left in between. CDR3 length: 12 amino acids. Germline CDR1 is DFQATT and CDR2 is SNEGSKA (reference sequence). CDR3 residues: CSARAGNHEQYF. As DNA, the CDR3 is TGCAGTGCTAGAGCAGGGAACCACGAGCAGTACTTC.

A few counts support this clonotype. It may be a read error: a sequence one base away is much more abundant. V is TRBV6-1 and J is TRBJ2-7, with D perhaps matching TRBD2 (5 bases). This CDR3 has 12 amino acids. Germline CDR1 and CDR2: MNHNS and SASEGT. The CDR3 nucleotides read TGTGCCAGCAGTGTTGGAGGCTACAAGCAGTACTTC. This encodes CASSVGGYKQYF.

J is TRBJ2-7 and V is TRBV12-3 or TRBV12-4, with 11 positions matching TRBD2. With 4 bases clipped from V and 3 bases from J, the junction kept 2 bases outside the gene matches. The CDR3 covers 14 residues. CDR3 nucleotides: TGTGCCAGCAGTTACGGGACTAGCGGCTACGAGCAGTACTTC. The encoded protein is CASSYGTSGYEQYF.

This clonotype was counted at least ten times. The chain carries TRBV27 and TRBJ2-2; 7 bases are shared with TRBD2. The germline V gene encodes CDR1 MNHEY and CDR2 SMNVEV (reference sequence). The ends lost 6 bases at V and 6 bases at J; junction bases unmatched: 4. The CDR3 has 13 residues. CDR3 amino acids: CASSGLVPGELFF. CDR3 in DNA: TGTGCCAGCAGCGGACTAGTTCCCGGGGAGCTGTTTTTT.

In this sample, this clonotype turned up many times. The rearrangement uses TRBV28 and TRBJ1-5; D is undetermined. The ends were cut back, 3 bases at V and 4 bases at J, with 22 bases in the middle. From germline, CDR1 is MDHEN and CDR2 SYDVKM. The CDR3 consists of 18 residues. The CDR3 sequence is CASSFLRELIRGNQPQHF. In DNA form, the CDR3 reads TGTGCCAGCAGTTTCCTCCGGGAACTCATACGGGGAAATCAGCCCCAGCATTTT.

This clonotype turned up a few times. A read error is possible here, since a much larger clone lies one base away. The chain employs TRBV7-9 and TRBJ2-3, with D unresolved. The CDR3 consists of 14 residues. The germline V gene has CDR1 SEHNR and CDR2 FQNEAQ (reference sequence). In DNA form, the CDR3 reads TGTGCCAGCAGCTTGTCGGCCTCGGCCTCTACGCTGTATTTT. The encoded protein is CASSLSASASTLYF.

The table lists this clonotype with many counts. This chain links TRBV5-1 with TRBJ2-1; D may be TRBD1 or TRBD2 (5 bases each). CDR1 is SGHRS and CDR2 is YFSETQ in the germline V gene. The CDR3 covers 15 residues. The ends were cut back, 3 bases at V and 0 bases at J, with 10 bases in the middle. CDR3 DNA sequence: TGCGCCAGCAGCTGGGACCCGAGCTCCTACAATGAGCAGTTCTTC. It specifies CASSWDPSSYNEQFF.

This clonotype was counted many times. This chain joins TRBV24-1 and TRBJ2-1, with 10 bases fitting TRBD2. CDR1 is KGHDR and CDR2 is SFDVKD in the germline V gene. J gave up 4 bases and V 2 bases, and 7 bases lay outside the gene matches. This CDR3 contains 17 residues. The DNA of the CDR3 is TGTGCCACCAGTGATTCGGCCGGACTAGCGGCGTACAATGAGCAGTTCTTC. Its translation: CATSDSAGLAAYNEQFF.

In its sample, this clonotype was seen once. This likely stems from a read error, as it lies one base from a far larger clone. V usage is TRBV6-2 or TRBV6-3 and J usage is TRBJ2-1; D remains unclear. The CDR3 has 16 residues. The ends were cut back, 5 bases at V and 6 bases at J, with 20 bases in the middle. CDR1 and CDR2 from the germline V gene are MNHEY and SVGEGT. This CDR3 reads CASSESLPALGNEQFF. The CDR3 DNA follows: TGTGCCAGCAGTGAATCGTTACCAGCCTTAGGCAATGAGCAGTTCTTC.

This clonotype occurred many times. CDR3 bases: TGTGCCATCAGTGAGTCCGAGGTTAGGACAGACCGTTTGGAGCAGTACTTC. Protein sequence: CAISESEVRTDRLEQYF. The rearrangement uses TRBV10-3 and TRBJ2-7; tentative D call: TRBD1 (6 bases). Trimming took off 0 bases at V and 7 bases at J, with 22 bases between the two ends. This CDR3 contains 17 residues. Germline V CDR1 and CDR2: ENHRY, SYGVKD.

This clonotype was observed many times. This sequence joins TRBV7-8 and TRBJ2-7, with D possibly matching TRBD1 (6 bases). The CDR3 spans 14 residues. V lost 5 bases and J lost 4, with 15 bases in between. Germline V gene data show CDR1 as SGHVS and CDR2 as FQNEAQ. The DNA of the CDR3 is TGTGCCAGCAGCACTCCCGGACAGTGGTACGAGCAGTACTTC. It specifies CASSTPGQWYEQYF.

The V call is TRBV6-2 or TRBV6-3, the J call TRBJ2-2, with 8 bases aligning to TRBD2. After removal of 7 bases from V and 7 bases from J, the junction contained 11 bases not matched to a gene. Germline V gene sequence: CDR1 MNHEY, CDR2 SVGEGT. CDR3 length: 15 residues. CDR3 sequence (DNA): TGTGCCAGCACTTTTAGCGGGATAGTTATCGGGGAGCTGTTTTTT. Protein product: CASTFSGIVIGELFF.

At least ten counts were recorded for this clonotype. The chain has TRBV4-1 and TRBJ1-1, with D uncertain. The V and J ends lost 2 bases and 3 bases respectively, with 7 bases between them. The length of the CDR3 is 13 residues. CDR1 and CDR2 from the germline V gene are MGHRA and YSYEKL. In DNA, the CDR3 is TGCGCCAGCAGCCAATCCTCGTACACTGAAGCTTTCTTT. The encoded protein is CASSQSSYTEAFF.

This clonotype has at least ten counts. The chain recombines TRBV20-1 with TRBJ2-3; 10 nucleotides align to TRBD2. In germline, CDR1 is DFQATT, CDR2 SNEGSKA (reference sequence). Trimming removed 4 bases from V and 7 bases from J; junction bases left unmatched: 8. This CDR3 region has 14 residues. As DNA, the CDR3 is TGCAGTGCTAAGCGGGAGGGCCGGGAAAATACGCAGTATTTT. Translated, it gives CSAKREGRENTQYF.